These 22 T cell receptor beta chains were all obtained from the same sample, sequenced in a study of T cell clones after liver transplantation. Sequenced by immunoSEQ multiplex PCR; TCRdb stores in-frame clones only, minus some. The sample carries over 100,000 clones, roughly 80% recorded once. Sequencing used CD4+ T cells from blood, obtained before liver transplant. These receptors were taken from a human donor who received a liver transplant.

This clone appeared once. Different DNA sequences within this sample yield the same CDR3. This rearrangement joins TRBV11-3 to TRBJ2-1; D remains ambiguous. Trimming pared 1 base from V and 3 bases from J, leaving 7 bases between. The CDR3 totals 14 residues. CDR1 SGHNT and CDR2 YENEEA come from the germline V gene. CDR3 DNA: TGTGCCAGCAGCTTAGGCGGCAGCTACAATGAGCAGTTCTTC. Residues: CASSLGGSYNEQFF.

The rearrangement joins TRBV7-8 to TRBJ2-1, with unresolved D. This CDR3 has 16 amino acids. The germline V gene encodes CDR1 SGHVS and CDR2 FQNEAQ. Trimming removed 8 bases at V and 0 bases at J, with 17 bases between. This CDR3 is CASHPAGVGSYNEQFF. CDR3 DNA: TGTGCCAGCCATCCAGCCGGCGTCGGCTCCTACAATGAGCAGTTCTTC.

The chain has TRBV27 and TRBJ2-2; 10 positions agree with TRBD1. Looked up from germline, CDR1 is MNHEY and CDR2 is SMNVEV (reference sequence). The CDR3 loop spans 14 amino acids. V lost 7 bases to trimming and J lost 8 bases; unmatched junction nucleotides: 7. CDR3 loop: CASTMTGGLGELFF. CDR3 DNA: TGTGCCAGCACCATGACAGGGGGCTTGGGGGAGCTGTTTTTT.

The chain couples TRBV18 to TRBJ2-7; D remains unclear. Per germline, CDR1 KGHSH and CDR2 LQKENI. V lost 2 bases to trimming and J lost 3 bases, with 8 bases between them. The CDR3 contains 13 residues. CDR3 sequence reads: CASSPRSVYEQYF. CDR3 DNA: TGTGCCAGCTCACCAAGGTCGGTCTACGAGCAGTACTTC.

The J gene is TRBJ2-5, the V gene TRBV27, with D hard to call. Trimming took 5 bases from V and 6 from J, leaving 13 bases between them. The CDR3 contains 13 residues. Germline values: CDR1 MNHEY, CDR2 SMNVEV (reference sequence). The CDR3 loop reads CASSPRAWQTQYF. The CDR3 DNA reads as TGTGCCAGCAGTCCCCGGGCGTGGCAGACCCAGTACTTC.

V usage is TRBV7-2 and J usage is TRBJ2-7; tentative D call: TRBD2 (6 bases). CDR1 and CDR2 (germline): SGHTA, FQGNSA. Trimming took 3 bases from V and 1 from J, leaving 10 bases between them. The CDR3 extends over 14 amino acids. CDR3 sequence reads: CASSFVDYSYEQYF. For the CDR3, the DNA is TGTGCCAGCAGCTTCGTGGACTATTCCTACGAGCAGTACTTC.

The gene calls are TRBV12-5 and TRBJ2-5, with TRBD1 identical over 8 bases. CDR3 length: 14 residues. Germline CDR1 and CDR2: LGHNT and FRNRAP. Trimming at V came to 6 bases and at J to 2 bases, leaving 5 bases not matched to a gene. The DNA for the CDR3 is TGTGCTAGTGGCCATCGACAGGGGCAAGAGACCCAGTACTTC. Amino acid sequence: CASGHRQGQETQYF.

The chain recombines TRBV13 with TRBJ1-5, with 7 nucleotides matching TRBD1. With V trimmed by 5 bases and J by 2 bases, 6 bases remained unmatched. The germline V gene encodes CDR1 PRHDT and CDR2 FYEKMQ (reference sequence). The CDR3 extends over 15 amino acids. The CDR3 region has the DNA TGTGCCAGCAGCGCGACAGGGAGGGGCAATCAGCCCCAGCATTTT. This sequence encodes CASSATGRGNQPQHF.

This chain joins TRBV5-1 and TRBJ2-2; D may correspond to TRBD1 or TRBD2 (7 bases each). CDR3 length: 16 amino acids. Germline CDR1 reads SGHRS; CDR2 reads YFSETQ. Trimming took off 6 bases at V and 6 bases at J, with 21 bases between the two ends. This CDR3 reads CASNPRGGAGAGELFF. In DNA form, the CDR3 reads TGCGCCAGCAACCCCAGGGGGGGCGCAGGGGCCGGGGAGCTGTTTTTT.

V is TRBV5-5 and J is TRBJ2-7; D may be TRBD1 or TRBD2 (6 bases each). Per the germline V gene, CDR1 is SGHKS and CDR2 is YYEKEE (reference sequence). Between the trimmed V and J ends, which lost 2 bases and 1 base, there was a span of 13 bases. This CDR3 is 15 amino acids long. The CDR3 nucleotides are TGTGCCAGCAGCTTCGTGGGGGGCGGGTCCTACGAGCAGTACTTC. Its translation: CASSFVGGGSYEQYF.

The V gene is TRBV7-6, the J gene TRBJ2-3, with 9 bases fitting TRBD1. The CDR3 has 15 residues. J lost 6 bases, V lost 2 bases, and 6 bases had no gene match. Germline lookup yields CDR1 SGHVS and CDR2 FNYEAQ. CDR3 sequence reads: CASSLTGQGADTQYF. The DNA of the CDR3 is TGTGCCAGCAGCTTAACGGGACAGGGTGCTGATACGCAGTATTTT.

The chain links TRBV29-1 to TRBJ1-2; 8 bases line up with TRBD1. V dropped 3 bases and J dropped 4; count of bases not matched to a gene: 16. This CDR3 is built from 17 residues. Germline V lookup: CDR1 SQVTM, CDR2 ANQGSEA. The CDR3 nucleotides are TGCAGCGTTGACCGAACCCCGACAGGGGAGAGGGGCTATGGCTACACCTTC. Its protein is CSVDRTPTGERGYGYTF.

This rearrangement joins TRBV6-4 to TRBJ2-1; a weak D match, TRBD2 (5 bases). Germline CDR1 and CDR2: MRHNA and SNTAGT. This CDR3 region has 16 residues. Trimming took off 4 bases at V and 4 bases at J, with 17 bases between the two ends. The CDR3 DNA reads TGTGCCAGCAGTGGGAGACTAACCGCCCATTACAATGAGCAGTTCTTC. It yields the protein CASSGRLTAHYNEQFF.

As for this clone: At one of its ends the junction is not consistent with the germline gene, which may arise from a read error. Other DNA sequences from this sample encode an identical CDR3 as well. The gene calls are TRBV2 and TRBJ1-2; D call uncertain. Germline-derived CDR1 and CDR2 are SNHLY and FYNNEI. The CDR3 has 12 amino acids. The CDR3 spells CASSAPNYGYTF. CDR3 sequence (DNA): TGTGCCAGCAGTGCACCGAACTATGGCTACACCTTT. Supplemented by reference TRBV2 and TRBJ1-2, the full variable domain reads EPEVTQTPSHQVTQMGQEVILRCVPISNHLYFYWYRQILGQKVEFLVSFYNNEISEKSEIFDDQFSVERPDGSNFTLKIRSTKLEDSAMYFCASSAPNYGYTFGSGTRLTVV.

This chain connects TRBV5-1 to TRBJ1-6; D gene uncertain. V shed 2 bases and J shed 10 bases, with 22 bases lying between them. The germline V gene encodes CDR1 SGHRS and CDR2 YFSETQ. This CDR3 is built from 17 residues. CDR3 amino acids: CASSLIVAGGLGSPLHF. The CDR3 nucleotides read TGCGCCAGCAGCTTAATTGTGGCAGGAGGATTAGGGTCACCCCTCCACTTT.

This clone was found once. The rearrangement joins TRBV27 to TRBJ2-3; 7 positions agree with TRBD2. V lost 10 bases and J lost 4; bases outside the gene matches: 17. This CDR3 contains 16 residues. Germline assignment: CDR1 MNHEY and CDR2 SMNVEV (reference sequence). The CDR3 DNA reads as TGTGCCACCGGGGACTATAGAGGGATATTTGCAGATACGCAGTATTTT. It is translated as CATGDYRGIFADTQYF.

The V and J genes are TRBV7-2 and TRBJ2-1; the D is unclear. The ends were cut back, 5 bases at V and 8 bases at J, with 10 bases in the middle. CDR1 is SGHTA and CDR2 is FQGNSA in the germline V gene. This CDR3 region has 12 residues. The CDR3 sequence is CASSPGNDEQFF. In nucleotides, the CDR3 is TGTGCCAGCAGCCCTGGGAACGATGAGCAGTTCTTC. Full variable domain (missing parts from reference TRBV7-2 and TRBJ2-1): GAGVSQSPSNKVTEKGKDVELRCDPISGHTALYWYRQSLGQGLEFLIYFQGNSAPDKSGLPSDRFSAERTGGSVSTLTIQRTQQEDSAVYLCASSPGNDEQFFGPGTRLTVL.

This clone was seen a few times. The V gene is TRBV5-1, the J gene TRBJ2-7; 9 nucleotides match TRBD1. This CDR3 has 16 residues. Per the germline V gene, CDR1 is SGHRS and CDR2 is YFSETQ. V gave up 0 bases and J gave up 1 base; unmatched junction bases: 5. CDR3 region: CASSLEYRGLSYEQYF. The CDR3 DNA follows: TGCGCCAGCAGCTTGGAATACAGGGGGCTTTCCTACGAGCAGTACTTC.

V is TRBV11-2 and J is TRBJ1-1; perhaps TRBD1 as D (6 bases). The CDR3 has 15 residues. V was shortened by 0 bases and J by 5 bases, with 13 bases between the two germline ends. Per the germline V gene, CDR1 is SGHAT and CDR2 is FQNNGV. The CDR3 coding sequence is TGTGCCAGCAGCTTAGAAGGGGGAATTACGACTGAAGCTTTCTTT. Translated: CASSLEGGITTEAFF.

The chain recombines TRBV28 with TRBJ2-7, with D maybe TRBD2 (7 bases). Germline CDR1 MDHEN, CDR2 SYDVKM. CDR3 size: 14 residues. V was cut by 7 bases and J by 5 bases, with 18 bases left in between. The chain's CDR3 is CASKGGLHGDEQYF. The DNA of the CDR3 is TGTGCCAGCAAGGGGGGGCTCCACGGGGACGAGCAGTACTTC.

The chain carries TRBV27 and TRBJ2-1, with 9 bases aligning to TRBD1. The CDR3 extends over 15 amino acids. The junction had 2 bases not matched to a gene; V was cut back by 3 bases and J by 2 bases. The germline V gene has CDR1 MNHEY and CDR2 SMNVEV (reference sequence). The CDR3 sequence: CASSLGQGPYNEQFF. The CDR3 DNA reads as TGTGCCAGCAGTTTGGGACAGGGCCCCTACAATGAGCAGTTCTTC.

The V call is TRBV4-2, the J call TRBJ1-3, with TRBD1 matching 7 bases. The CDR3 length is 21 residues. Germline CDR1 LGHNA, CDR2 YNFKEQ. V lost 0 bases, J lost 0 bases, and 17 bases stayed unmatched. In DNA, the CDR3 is TGTGCCAGCAGCCAAGAGGGGATTAGGACAGGCCTCCTAAGCTCTGGAAACACCATATATTTT. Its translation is CASSQEGIRTGLLSSGNTIYF.